This TCR beta chain was sequenced for a study of blood T cell repertoires in COVID-19. J lost 5 bases, V lost 5 bases, and 16 bases had no gene match. CDR3 size: 18 residues. Germline assignment: CDR1 SGHAT and CDR2 FQNNGV. Generated by immunoSEQ multiplex PCR, the TCRdb table keeps only in-frame clones and is missing some. Of fewer than 600,000 clones in the sample, 85% to 90% were seen once. The specimen was PBMCs or T cells enriched from blood (not recorded which). The TCR sequence derives from a middle-aged woman who had recovered from COVID-19. The V and J genes are TRBV11-2 and TRBJ2-3; the match to TRBD2 covers 10 bases. DNA of the CDR3: TGTGCCAGCAGCCGTGGGCCGGGGCTAGCGGGAGTCAAAGATACGCAGTATTTT. It specifies CASSRGPGLAGVKDTQYF.